This T cell receptor (beta chain) emerged from a study of OX40 agonist ivuxolimab in advanced cancers. On the study more broadly: With ivuxolimab, an agonistic anti-OX40 (CD134) antibody, patients were treated. Intravenous ivuxolimab at 0.01 to 10 mg/kg was given to patients every 2 weeks. Three patients showed partial responses: one hepatocellular carcinoma and two cutaneous melanoma cases. Study-wide findings and caveats: Blood T cells, both CD4+ and CD8+, expanded clonally by week 6 at 0.1 to 3.0 mg/kg.

As regards this clone: Its antigen is as yet unknown.

TCRdb's copy holds only in-frame clones and misses some; the assay was immunoSEQ multiplex PCR. This table holds under 85,000 clones, around 80% found once. The CDR3 is 15 residues long. The V gene lost 5 bases and the J gene lost 0 bases, with 11 bases spanning the gap. The germline V gene has CDR1 SGHTA and CDR2 FQGNSA. The chain combines TRBV7-2 with TRBJ2-1, with D possibly TRBD2 on 6 matching bases. The starting material was CD4+ or CD8+ T cells sorted from blood, obtained in a trial of the OX40 agonist ivuxolimab. This clonotype was sampled from an adult with an advanced solid tumor such as melanoma, head and neck, liver or kidney cancer. The CDR3 DNA follows: TGTGCCAGCAGCCCCGGGACTGCCTCCTACAATGAGCAGTTCTTC. Its protein product is CASSPGTASYNEQFF.